The 10 T cell receptor beta chains listed next were all sequenced from one sample in a study of control samples from healthy donors and cancer patients. Here immunoSEQ multiplex PCR was the method, and the copy in TCRdb shows in-frame clones only, minus some. The sample shows more than 95,000 clones, 80% to 90% of them seen only once. The specimen sequenced was PBMCs. These receptors all stem from a woman aged 45 to 65 with colorectal cancer.

This clone appeared once. The chain is built from TRBV9 and TRBJ2-6; 7 bases agree with TRBD1. The CDR3 consists of 15 residues. Germline CDR1 is SGDLS and CDR2 is YYNGEE. V gave up 4 bases and J gave up 4 bases; unmatched junction bases: 5. CDR3 DNA: TGTGCCAGCAGCTCACAGGGGCCCGGGGCCAACGTCCTGACTTTC. Amino acids: CASSSQGPGANVLTF.

This chain connects TRBV10-1 to TRBJ1-4, with D unclear. This CDR3 spans 14 amino acids. Trimming removed 7 bases from V and 4 bases from J, with 13 bases in between. Germline CDR1 WNHNN, CDR2 SYGVQD (reference sequence). CDR3 sequence: CASTEGMGNEKLFF. CDR3 nucleotide sequence: TGCGCCAGCACCGAGGGTATGGGTAATGAAAAACTGTTTTTT.

The CDR3, as DNA: TGTGCCACCCTTAGCGGGGGTGAGTACAATGAGCAGTTCTTC. This translates into CATLSGGEYNEQFF. The chain is built from TRBV10-3 and TRBJ2-1, with 9 bases matching TRBD2. The CDR3 sequence is 14 residues long. Germline V gene sequence: CDR1 ENHRY, CDR2 SYGVKD. Losses at the gene ends were 10 bases for V and 4 bases for J; bases not matched to a gene: 8.

J is TRBJ2-2 and V is TRBV27; D gene ambiguous. Germline V gene sequence: CDR1 MNHEY, CDR2 SMNVEV (reference sequence). Trimming took 1 base from V and 8 from J, leaving 17 bases between them. The CDR3 has 16 residues. Written as DNA, the CDR3 is TGTGCCAGCAGTTTATACTCGGCACAGTCCGTAGGGGAGCTGTTTTTT. Protein sequence: CASSLYSAQSVGELFF.

The rearrangement uses TRBV10-2 and TRBJ1-2, with D unclear. This CDR3 comprises 14 residues. The V end was cut by 5 bases, the J end by 2 bases, with 12 bases between. Germline CDR1 and CDR2: WSHSY and SAAADI. CDR3 residues: CASSPFGENYGYTF. The CDR3, as DNA: TGCGCCAGCAGTCCCTTTGGTGAAAACTATGGCTACACCTTC.

The chain recombines TRBV19 with TRBJ1-2, with a tentative D call TRBD1 (5 bases). Germline assignment: CDR1 LNHDA and CDR2 SQIVND (reference sequence). The CDR3 is 15 amino acids. Trimming removed 3 bases at V and 8 bases at J, with 19 bases between. For the CDR3, the DNA is TGTGCCAGTAGTATTGGGACCGACTATGAGGGCGGCTACACCTTC. Protein: CASSIGTDYEGGYTF.

For this clone: The same CDR3 is also encoded by other DNA sequences in this sample. The chain uses TRBV19 and TRBJ1-1; 7 bases line up with TRBD1. The germline V gene encodes CDR1 LNHDA and CDR2 SQIVND (reference sequence). J lost 0 bases, V lost 3 bases, and 10 bases had no gene match. The CDR3 sequence is 17 residues long. CDR3 in amino acids: CASSMGQSRGMNTEAFF. The CDR3 coding sequence is TGTGCCAGTAGTATGGGACAGAGCAGGGGAATGAACACTGAAGCTTTCTTT.

As concerns this clone: Other DNA sequences of this sample code for an identical CDR3. The rearrangement links TRBV28 to TRBJ2-3; D not certain. Trimming shortened V by 6 bases and J by 6 bases, and 10 bases separated the two germline ends. The CDR3 runs 12 residues. Germline assignment: CDR1 MDHEN and CDR2 SYDVKM. This CDR3 is CASSGGSDTQYF. The CDR3, as DNA: TGTGCCAGCAGCGGTGGGTCGGATACGCAGTATTTT.

The chain carries TRBV6-6 and TRBJ1-5; D might be TRBD1 (5 bases). The germline V gene encodes CDR1 MNHNY and CDR2 SVGAGI (reference sequence). Between the trimmed V and J ends, which lost 2 bases and 6 bases, there was a span of 17 bases. The CDR3 runs to 16 residues. This chain's CDR3 is CASSYPDGERGQPQHF. DNA of the CDR3: TGTGCCAGCAGTTACCCGGACGGCGAGAGGGGTCAGCCCCAGCATTTT.

The CDR3 DNA reads as TGCGCCAGCAGCTTGGGTCAAGACGGGGAAACTAATGAAAAACTGTTTTTT. Translation gives CASSLGQDGETNEKLFF. The chain combines TRBV5-1 with TRBJ1-4; D is uncertain. This CDR3 region has 17 residues. CDR1 is SGHRS, CDR2 YFSETQ, per germline. With 0 bases removed from V and 1 base from J, the gap between germline ends came to 13 bases.